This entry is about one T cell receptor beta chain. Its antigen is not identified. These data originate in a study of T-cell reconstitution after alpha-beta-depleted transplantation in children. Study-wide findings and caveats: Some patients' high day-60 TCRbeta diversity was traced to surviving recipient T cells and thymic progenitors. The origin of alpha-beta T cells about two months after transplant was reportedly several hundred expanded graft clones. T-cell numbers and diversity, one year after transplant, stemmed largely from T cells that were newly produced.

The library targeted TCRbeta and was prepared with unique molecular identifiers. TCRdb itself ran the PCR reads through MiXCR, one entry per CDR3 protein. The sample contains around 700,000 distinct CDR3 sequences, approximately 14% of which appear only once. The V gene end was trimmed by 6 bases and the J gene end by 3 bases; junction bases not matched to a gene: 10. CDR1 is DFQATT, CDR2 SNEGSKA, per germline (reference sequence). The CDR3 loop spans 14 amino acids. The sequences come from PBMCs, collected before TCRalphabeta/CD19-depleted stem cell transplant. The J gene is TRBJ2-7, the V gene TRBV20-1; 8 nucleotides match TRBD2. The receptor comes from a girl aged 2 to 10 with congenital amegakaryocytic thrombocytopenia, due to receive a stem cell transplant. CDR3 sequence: CSAKLGLGGYEQYF. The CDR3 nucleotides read TGCAGTGCCAAACTGGGACTAGGGGGCTACGAGCAGTACTTC.